A single sample is the source of the 5 T cell receptor beta chains below, sequenced in a study of T cells after posttransplantation cyclophosphamide. Produced via immunoSEQ multiplex PCR; TCRdb's table is partial and in-frame only. The table lists 25,000 to 35,000 clones, with no singletons. The sequencing input was PBMCs. These receptors originate from a woman aged 25 to 45 in good health and a related stem cell transplant donor.

The J gene is TRBJ2-5, the V gene TRBV27; 10 bases are shared with TRBD1. V gave up 3 bases and J gave up 4 bases; unmatched junction bases: 2. CDR1 MNHEY and CDR2 SMNVEV come from the germline V gene (reference sequence). The CDR3 is 14 residues long. The CDR3 sequence is CASSLGQGLETQYF. The CDR3 bases are TGTGCCAGCAGTTTGGGACAGGGGCTAGAGACCCAGTACTTC.

This clone was picked up many times. V and J are TRBV6-4 and TRBJ2-3; TRBD1 is a possible D gene (6 bases). V lost 0 bases to trimming and J lost 4 bases, with 11 bases between them. CDR1 and CDR2 (germline): MRHNA, SNTAGT. The CDR3 length is 15 residues. The chain's CDR3 is CASSDSEQGSDTQYF. For the CDR3, the DNA is TGTGCCAGCAGTGACTCGGAACAGGGATCAGATACGCAGTATTTT.

This clone was observed a few times. The chain has TRBV5-1 and TRBJ1-2; 8 bases line up with TRBD1. The CDR3 spans 14 residues. Germline lookup yields CDR1 SGHRS and CDR2 YFSETQ. After removal of 4 bases from V and 3 bases from J, the junction contained 5 bases not matched to a gene. This CDR3 reads CASSADRGDYGYTF. The CDR3 DNA reads TGCGCCAGCAGCGCCGACAGGGGAGACTATGGCTACACCTTC. Using reference TRBV5-1 and TRBJ1-2 for the parts outside the CDR3, the full variable domain is KAGVTQTPRYLIKTRGQQVTLSCSPISGHRSVSWYQQTPGQGLQFLFEYFSETQRNKGNFPGRFSGRQFSNSRSEMNVSTLELGDSALYLCASSADRGDYGYTFGSGTRLTVV.

This clone showed up many times. V usage is TRBV5-4 and J usage is TRBJ2-5, with TRBD1 identical over 9 bases. This CDR3 has 15 amino acids. Germline V gene data show CDR1 as SGHNT and CDR2 as YYREEE (reference sequence). The V segment lost 4 bases and the J segment 3 bases; nucleotides outside the gene matches: 7. The CDR3: CASSGTGGAEETQYF. DNA for the CDR3: TGTGCCAGCAGCGGCACAGGGGGCGCGGAAGAGACCCAGTACTTC. The full variable domain, rest sourced from reference TRBV5-4 and TRBJ2-5, is ETGVTQSPTHLIKTRGQQVTLRCSSQSGHNTVSWYQQALGQGPQFIFQYYREEENGRGNFPPRFSGLQFPNYSSELNVNALELDDSALYLCASSGTGGAEETQYFGPGTRLLVL.

This clone was picked up a small number of times. The genes are TRBV24-1 and TRBJ2-5, with D possibly TRBD1 on 6 matching bases. The CDR3 contains 14 residues. Germline CDR1 KGHDR, CDR2 SFDVKD. V shed 4 bases and J shed 4 bases, with 12 bases lying between them. The CDR3 loop is CATSDPRDIETQYF. In nucleotides, the CDR3 is TGTGCCACCAGTGACCCCCGGGACATAGAGACCCAGTACTTC.